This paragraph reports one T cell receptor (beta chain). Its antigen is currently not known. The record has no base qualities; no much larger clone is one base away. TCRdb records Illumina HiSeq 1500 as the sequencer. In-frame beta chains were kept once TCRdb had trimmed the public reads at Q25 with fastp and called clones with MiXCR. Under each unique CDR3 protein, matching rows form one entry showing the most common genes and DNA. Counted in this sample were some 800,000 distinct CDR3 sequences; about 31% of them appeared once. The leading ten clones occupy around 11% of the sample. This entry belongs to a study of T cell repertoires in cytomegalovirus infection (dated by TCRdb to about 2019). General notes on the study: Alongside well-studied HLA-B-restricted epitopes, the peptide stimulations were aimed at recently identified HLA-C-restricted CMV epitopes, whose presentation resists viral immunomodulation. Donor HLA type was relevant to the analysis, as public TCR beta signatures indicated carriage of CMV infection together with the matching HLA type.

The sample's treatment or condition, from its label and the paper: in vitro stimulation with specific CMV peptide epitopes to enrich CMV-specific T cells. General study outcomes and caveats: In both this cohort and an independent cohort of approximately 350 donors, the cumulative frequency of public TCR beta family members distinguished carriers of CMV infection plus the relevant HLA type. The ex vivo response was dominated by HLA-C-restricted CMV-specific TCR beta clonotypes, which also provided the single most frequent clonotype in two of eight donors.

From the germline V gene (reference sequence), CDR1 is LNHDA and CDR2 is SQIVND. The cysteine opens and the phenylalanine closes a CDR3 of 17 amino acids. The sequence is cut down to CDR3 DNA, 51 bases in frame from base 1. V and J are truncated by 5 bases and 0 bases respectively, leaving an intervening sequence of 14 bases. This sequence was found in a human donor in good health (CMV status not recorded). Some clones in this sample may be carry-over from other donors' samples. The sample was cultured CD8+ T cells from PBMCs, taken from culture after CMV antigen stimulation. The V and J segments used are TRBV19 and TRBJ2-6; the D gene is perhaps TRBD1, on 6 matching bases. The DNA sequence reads TGTGCCAGTAGTGTACAGGGCCTCTCCTCTGGGGCCAACGTCCTGACTTTC. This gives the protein CASSVQGLSSGANVLTF.